The T cell receptor (beta chain) under discussion was sequenced for a study of cytomegalovirus exposure and HLA in healthy donors. Study-wide background: An early release of data contained approximately 80 million unique TCRs, which came from HLA-typed donors.

13 Jbeta primers and 60 Vbeta primers were used for the PCR. Assay: immunoSEQ multiplex PCR; the TCRdb copy retains only in-frame clones and omits some. This sample has roughly 150,000 clones, with roughly 84% found just once. Study-wide results and limits: TCR beta sequences reportedly predicted most subjects' HLA-A and HLA-B alleles accurately. Using a false discovery rate of 0.05, a later analysis showed that 15,000 to 20,000 TCR beta sequences were associated with HLA alleles.

Points on this clone: Its target is unknown.

From germline, CDR1 is LNHDA and CDR2 SQIVND (reference sequence). CDR3 size: 15 residues. V was clipped by 3 bases and J by 6 bases; unmatched bases: 9. Sequencing was performed on PBMCs. The receptor comes from a man aged 30 to 39 in good health and CMV-seropositive. The J gene is TRBJ2-7, the V gene TRBV19; 9 nucleotides align to TRBD1. The chain's CDR3 is CASSIEGQGLSEQYF. For the CDR3, the DNA is TGTGCCAGTAGTATTGAGGGACAGGGATTGTCCGAGCAGTACTTC.